This entry describes one T cell receptor beta chain. Antigen: not known. This entry is derived from a study of post-analysis software for immune sequencing data. Points from the study as a whole: Four to six TRBV segments were more frequent in patients than controls; TRBV5-6, TRBV5-1 and TRBV20-1 belonged to this group. Compared against controls, patients with multiple sclerosis displayed significantly lower normalized Chao1 diversity.

Included in the TCR beta cDNA libraries were unique molecular identifiers. Via MiXCR, TCRdb re-called the PCR reads, giving one row per CDR3 protein. The sample has 800,000 to 950,000 distinct CDR3 sequences; around 53% are singletons. This CDR3 is built from 17 residues. The chain combines TRBV21-1 with TRBJ2-4; the listed D gene, TRBD1, was not tested against the DNA. TRBV21-1 represents a pseudogene. This TCR was recovered from a girl aged 5 to 17 with multiple sclerosis. Material for sequencing was blood. The DNA of the CDR3 is TGTGCCAGCAGCGCCCGCGGACAGGGGATAGCCAAAAACATTCAGTACTTC. As protein: CASSARGQGIAKNIQYF.